The 16 T cell receptor beta chains listed next were all sequenced from one sample in a study of blood T cells in healthy people across ages. Through a sample-barcoded 5' primer and a J-beta primer mix, a second PCR was run for 7 to 11 cycles. TCRdb re-derived calls from the 5' RACE reads in MiXCR, one entry per CDR3 protein. Of roughly 800,000 distinct CDR3 sequences listed, 53% are singletons. Sequencing was performed on blood. All receptors come from an elderly man in good health.

This chain joins TRBV6-1 and TRBJ2-7; maybe TRBD2 (6 bases). This CDR3 spans 14 amino acids. Germline lookup yields CDR1 MNHNS and CDR2 SASEGT. Trimming took off 5 bases at V and 6 bases at J, with 17 bases between the two ends. The CDR3 spells CASSRGGLAFEQYF. CDR3 DNA sequence: TGTGCCAGCAGTCGAGGAGGGCTAGCGTTCGAGCAGTACTTC.

The genes are TRBV9 and TRBJ2-7; D is unresolved. V dropped 3 bases and J dropped 4 bases, with 17 bases sitting between them. Per the germline V gene, CDR1 is SGDLS and CDR2 is YYNGEE. CDR3 length: 15 amino acids. The CDR3 is CASSENPRVYYEQYF. The CDR3 DNA reads TGTGCCAGCAGCGAAAACCCTAGGGTCTATTACGAGCAGTACTTC.

V is TRBV7-2 and J is TRBJ2-7, with TRBD2 matching 7 bases. The trim removed 1 base at V and 7 bases at J, leaving 10 bases unmatched. This CDR3 is built from 15 residues. Germline CDR1 and CDR2: SGHTA and FQGNSA. The CDR3: CASSLDVGGYNEQYF. CDR3 sequence (DNA): TGTGCCAGCAGCTTAGACGTGGGAGGGTACAATGAGCAGTACTTC.

J is TRBJ1-5 and V is TRBV7-2, with 8 bases matching TRBD1. This CDR3 has 16 amino acids. Germline assignment: CDR1 SGHTA and CDR2 FQGNSA. Trimming at V came to 6 bases and at J to 0 bases, leaving 7 bases not matched to a gene. For the CDR3, the DNA is TGTGCCAGCAGAACCGGGACAGGAGATAGCAATCAGCCCCAGCATTTT. Translating gives CASRTGTGDSNQPQHF.

The rearrangement uses TRBV2 and TRBJ1-2, with D hard to call. The CDR3 length is 13 residues. CDR1 and CDR2 (germline): SNHLY, FYNNEI. V lost 6 bases, J lost 4 bases, and 12 bases lay in between. As DNA, the CDR3 is TGTGCCAGCAGAGAGACGGTGTTCTATGGCTACACCTTC. Its protein product is CASRETVFYGYTF. Full variable domain (remainder filled in from reference TRBV2 and TRBJ1-2): EPEVTQTPSHQVTQMGQEVILRCVPISNHLYFYWYRQILGQKVEFLVSFYNNEISEKSEIFDDQFSVERPDGSNFTLKIRSTKLEDSAMYFCASRETVFYGYTFGSGTRLTVV.

The chain carries TRBV18 and TRBJ2-7; the D gene could be TRBD1 or TRBD2 (6 bases each). Germline lookup yields CDR1 KGHSH and CDR2 LQKENI. V lost 3 bases, J lost 4 bases, and 13 bases lay in between. The CDR3 runs 14 residues. The chain's CDR3 is CASSPGGGLYEQYF. CDR3 in DNA: TGTGCCAGCTCACCCGGGGGCGGGCTGTACGAGCAGTACTTC.

The chain employs TRBV10-3 and TRBJ2-4; tentatively, D is TRBD1 (5 bases). The DNA end is a closer match to TRBJ2-7, so the J assignment may be wrong. CDR3 size: 13 residues. In germline, CDR1 is ENHRY, CDR2 SYGVKD. DNA for the CDR3: TGTGCCATCACCCCAGGGTATTCAGGCGAGCAGTACTTC. Amino acids: CAITPGYSGEQYF.

The chain employs TRBV28 and TRBJ2-1, with TRBD1 matching 9 bases. The CDR3 consists of 13 residues. Germline V CDR1 and CDR2: MDHEN, SYDVKM. The V gene end was trimmed by 6 bases and the J gene end by 8 bases; junction bases not matched to a gene: 5. For the CDR3, the DNA is TGTGCCAGCAGGGGGACAGGGTTCGATGAGCAGTTCTTC. This sequence encodes CASRGTGFDEQFF.

This chain connects TRBV15 to TRBJ1-6, with 10 nucleotides matching TRBD1. V dropped 4 bases and J dropped 6; count of bases not matched to a gene: 9. Germline V CDR1 and CDR2: LNHNV, YYDKDF (reference sequence). The CDR3 is 17 amino acids. This CDR3 reads CATSNTGTGDSNSPLHF. The CDR3 DNA reads as TGTGCCACCAGCAACACCGGGACAGGGGACAGTAATTCACCCCTCCACTTT.

This clonotype has more than one count but fewer than ten. This chain joins TRBV27 and TRBJ2-4; D could derive from TRBD1 or TRBD2 (5 bases each). Gene TRBJ2-7 matches the end of the DNA better, so the J call may be wrong. The CDR3 extends over 15 amino acids. Germline-derived CDR1 and CDR2 are MNHEY and SMNVEV (reference sequence). This CDR3 is CASSSGTASSYEQYF. For the CDR3, the DNA is TGTGCCAGCAGTTCCGGGACGGCCAGCTCCTACGAGCAGTACTTC.

Of note for this clonotype: A read error may produce the germline difference seen at one junction end. The V and J genes are TRBV4-1 and TRBJ2-3; no clear D gene. CDR1 is MGHRA and CDR2 is YSYEKL in the germline V gene. The CDR3 is 15 amino acids. The CDR3 here is CAGSQDNPGTDTQYF. CDR3 DNA sequence: TGCGCCGGCAGCCAAGATAATCCGGGCACAGATACGCAGTATTTT.

This clonotype was picked up one time. The V and J genes are TRBV29-1 and TRBJ2-1; 7 bases match TRBD2. Germline lookup yields CDR1 SQVTM and CDR2 ANQGSEA. The V and J ends lost 8 bases and 8 bases, in that order; junction bases with no gene match: 15. The CDR3 is 14 residues long. As DNA, the CDR3 is TGCAGCTCCGGACGGCGGGAGAAAGGTGATGAGCAGTTCTTC. Protein sequence: CSSGRREKGDEQFF.

This clonotype was recorded a few times. The chain combines TRBV7-2 with TRBJ2-1; D unclear. This CDR3 is built from 11 residues. V lost 8 bases to trimming and J lost 7 bases, with 9 bases between them. CDR1 is SGHTA, CDR2 FQGNSA, per germline. CDR3 protein: CASGASNEQFF. The CDR3 nucleotides read TGTGCCAGCGGCGCGAGTAATGAGCAGTTCTTC.

This clonotype occurred a few times. The germline gene is not matched at one end of the junction; a read error may be the cause. The rearrangement joins TRBV12-3 or TRBV12-4 to TRBJ2-1, with 7 bases matching TRBD2. The CDR3 runs to 17 residues. This CDR3 is CASSLGPGSGTGNEQFF. The CDR3 region has the DNA TGTGCCAGCAGCTTAGGTCCCGGCAGCGGGACTGGCAATGAGCAGTTCTTC.

Worth noting for this clonotype: It is unclear where the CDR3 begins or ends on the DNA, so no DNA is shown, and the CDR3 is as TCRdb lists it. The chain couples TRBV29-1 to TRBJ2-3; the table's D call, TRBD2, was not checked against the DNA. The CDR3 region is 13 residues in length, termini included. Germline V CDR1 and CDR2: SQVTM, ANQGSEA. CDR3 protein: CSVVGSGARYAYF.

Regarding this clonotype: This may arise from a read error, as a much more abundant clone is one base away. V usage is TRBV29-1 and J usage is TRBJ2-3; D gene unclear. CDR1 and CDR2 (germline): SQVTM, ANQGSEA. V shed 3 bases and J shed 2 bases, with 12 bases lying between them. The CDR3 length is 14 residues. The CDR3 sequence is CSVEEATFTDTQYF. CDR3 nucleotide sequence: TGCAGCGTTGAGGAAGCGACCTTCACAGATACGCAGTATTTT.